What follows is one T cell receptor (beta chain) and its context. The method was immunoSEQ multiplex PCR; TCRdb's version includes in-frame clones alone and lacks a portion of them. Here the sample spans 75,000 to 90,000 clones, about 90% being singletons. These data originate in a study of identifying expanded T cells in peripheral blood. This CDR3 contains 15 residues. The ends lost 5 bases at V and 5 bases at J; junction bases unmatched: 9. Looked up from germline, CDR1 is LNHDA and CDR2 is SQIVND (reference sequence). This chain connects TRBV19 to TRBJ1-5; TRBD1 aligns across 7 bases. Material for sequencing was blood. This TCR was recovered from a person aged 18 to 70 in good health. The CDR3 region has the DNA TGTGCCAGTAGTCCCCTTGACAGGGAGTATCAGCCCCAGCATTTT. This gives the protein CASSPLDREYQPQHF.